The 26 T cell receptor beta chains below were found in one sample sequenced in a study of T-cell reconstitution after alpha-beta-depleted transplantation in children (TCRdb year 2016). The sample's treatment or condition, from its label and the paper: allogeneic hematopoietic cell transplantation with graft depleted of TCRalphabeta T cells and CD19 B cells. Library method: PCR. The data were produced on an Illumina HiSeq 2500. Molecular barcoding was employed in the preparation of TCR libraries, with unique molecular identifiers being used to normalize TCRbeta repertoire quantification. Clones were called with MiXCR by TCRdb after fastp trimmed the public reads at Q25, and only in-frame beta chains were retained. A single entry per CDR3 protein holds the most common genes and DNA from its merged rows. The sample profile shows around 270,000 distinct CDR3 sequences; roughly a tenth of them were found once. Of the sample, about 8% is held by the ten largest clones.

Sample: PBMCs, taken before TCRalphabeta/CD19-depleted stem cell transplant. The receptors were sampled from a boy younger than two with acute myeloid leukemia, due to receive a stem cell transplant.

This clonotype was detected ten times or more. The V gene is TRBV6-5, the J gene TRBJ2-7, with D uncertain. This CDR3 has 13 amino acids. In germline, CDR1 is MNHEY, CDR2 SVGAGI. V was trimmed by 0 bases and J by 5 bases, leaving 8 bases between them. The CDR3 loop is CASSYSPSHEQYF. The CDR3, as DNA: TGTGCCAGCAGTTACTCGCCAAGTCACGAGCAGTACTTC.

The sample holds many counts of this clonotype. The J gene is TRBJ2-1, the V gene TRBV3-1, with TRBD2 identical over 10 bases. The CDR3 contains 14 residues. Unmatched junction bases numbered 4, after V lost 4 bases and J lost 7 bases. Germline assignment: CDR1 LGHDT and CDR2 YNNKEL (reference sequence). CDR3 protein: CASSRLAGVNEQFF. The CDR3 bases are TGTGCCAGCAGCCGGCTAGCGGGAGTAAATGAGCAGTTCTTC.

This clonotype was seen repeatedly, ten times or more. The CDR3 reads CASSSTGYSYEQYF. CDR3 DNA sequence: TGTGCCAGCAGTAGTACAGGGTACTCCTACGAGCAGTACTTC. The chain combines TRBV12-3 or TRBV12-4 with TRBJ2-7, with D possibly TRBD1 on 6 matching bases. V lost 5 bases to trimming and J lost 0 bases, with 11 bases between them. The CDR3 has 14 residues.

As regards this clonotype: A much larger clonotype is one base distant, so this may be a read error. This chain links TRBV10-3 with TRBJ1-1; D remains ambiguous. V lost 11 bases and J lost 1, with 20 bases in between. Germline CDR1 and CDR2: ENHRY and SYGVKD. This CDR3 has 15 amino acids. CDR3 in amino acids: CAVHPGILSNTEAFF. CDR3 bases: TGTGCCGTCCACCCAGGCATCTTGTCGAACACTGAAGCTTTCTTT.

This clonotype occurred many times. Germline is not matched at one junction end, which may reflect a read error. The gene calls are TRBV7-7 and TRBJ2-2; 7 nucleotides line up with TRBD1. Germline CDR1 SSHAT, CDR2 FNYEAQ (reference sequence). There are 13 residues in the CDR3. The CDR3 is CASSLQGHGELFF. CDR3 DNA: TGTGCTAGCAGCTTACAGGGGCACGGGGAGCTGTTTTTT.

At least ten counts were recorded for this clonotype. V usage is TRBV30 and J usage is TRBJ2-3, with 8 bases identical to TRBD1. Germline V lookup: CDR1 GTSNPN, CDR2 SVGIG (reference sequence). J lost 1 base, V lost 1 base, and 4 bases had no gene match. The CDR3 sequence is 15 residues long. The CDR3: CAWSASRGRTDTQYF. The CDR3 DNA reads TGTGCCTGGAGTGCTTCCAGGGGGCGCACAGATACGCAGTATTTT.

This chain links TRBV10-2 with TRBJ2-5; no reliable D call. The germline V and J ends were trimmed by 9 bases and 5 bases, with 19 bases remaining between them. The CDR3 totals 14 residues. Germline CDR1 WSHSY, CDR2 SAAADI. The CDR3 DNA is TGCGCCAGGTCCGAACTGGGCCCGAGGGAGACCCAGTACTTC. Its protein is CARSELGPRETQYF.

The rearrangement uses TRBV6-7 and TRBJ2-3; no firm D call. TRBV6-7 is known as an ORF, though its function is uncertain. V lost 5 bases and J 9 bases, leaving 0 bases between the germline ends. There are 8 residues in the CDR3. CDR3: CASSTQYF. CDR3 in DNA: TGTGCCAGCAGTACGCAGTATTTT.

On this clonotype itself: Its ends do not fully match the called genes, so a read error is possible. The genes are TRBV20-1 and TRBJ2-3; perhaps TRBD1 as D (5 bases). This CDR3 has 10 amino acids. Germline-derived CDR1 and CDR2 are DFQATT and SNEGSKA (reference sequence). CDR3 nucleotide sequence: TGCTGTGTCTGGGGCCTGGCGCAGTACTTT. Encoded protein: CCVWGLAQYF.

This chain's CDR3 is CSARDGASGRRDTQYF. The CDR3 region has the DNA TGCAGTGCTAGAGATGGGGCTAGCGGGAGGAGGGATACGCAGTATTTT. J is TRBJ2-3 and V is TRBV20-1, with TRBD2 matching 11 bases. Per the germline V gene, CDR1 is DFQATT and CDR2 is SNEGSKA (reference sequence). The CDR3 contains 16 residues. After removal of 0 bases from V and 6 bases from J, the junction contained 8 bases not matched to a gene.

This clonotype has a count of ten or more. The CDR3 protein is CASIERGGLETQYF. The CDR3 DNA reads TGTGCCAGCATTGAGCGGGGGGGCCTAGAGACCCAGTACTTC. The rearrangement joins TRBV28 to TRBJ2-5; 10 bases align to TRBD2. The J segment lost 4 bases and the V segment lost 7 bases, leaving 6 bases of the junction unmatched. The length of the CDR3 is 14 residues. In germline, CDR1 is MDHEN, CDR2 SYDVKM.

The chain recombines TRBV28 with TRBJ1-3, with 7 positions matching TRBD1. The V gene end was trimmed by 4 bases and the J gene end by 2 bases; junction bases not matched to a gene: 2. CDR1 and CDR2 (germline): MDHEN, SYDVKM. This CDR3 contains 14 residues. This CDR3 reads CASSSQGAGNTIYF. CDR3 nucleotide sequence: TGTGCCAGCAGTTCGCAGGGGGCTGGAAACACCATATATTTT.

The table lists this clonotype with many counts. The rearrangement joins TRBV28 to TRBJ2-5, with TRBD2 matching over 7 bases. CDR1 is MDHEN, CDR2 SYDVKM, per germline. With V trimmed by 3 bases and J by 3 bases, 10 bases remained unmatched. CDR3 length: 16 amino acids. The CDR3 region is CASSFSGGGPKETQYF. DNA for the CDR3: TGTGCCAGCAGTTTCTCGGGGGGAGGGCCAAAAGAGACCCAGTACTTC.

V is TRBV12-3 or TRBV12-4 and J is TRBJ2-6, with D maybe TRBD1 (5 bases). V dropped 2 bases and J dropped 0 bases, with 23 bases sitting between them. This CDR3 region has 21 residues. CDR3 in amino acids: CASSLTSDRPSLYSGANVLTF. The CDR3 nucleotides read TGTGCCAGCAGTTTAACTTCCGACAGACCCAGCCTTTACTCTGGGGCCAACGTCCTGACTTTC.

This clonotype was picked up many times. The chain is built from TRBV10-3 and TRBJ1-5; weak D call: TRBD1 (5 bases). V was clipped by 1 base and J by 6 bases, with 10 bases between them. The CDR3 has 14 residues. Germline values: CDR1 ENHRY, CDR2 SYGVKD. Here the CDR3 DNA reads TGTGCCATCAGTGAGTTGGGGGTAGGTCAGCCCCAGCATTTT. Translation gives CAISELGVGQPQHF.

This clonotype has just a few counts. The rearrangement joins TRBV20-1 to TRBJ1-2; TRBD1 matches at 10 bases. This CDR3 comprises 14 residues. Germline V gene data show CDR1 as DFQATT and CDR2 as SNEGSKA (reference sequence). Trimming at V came to 6 bases and at J to 8 bases, leaving 12 bases not matched to a gene. This CDR3 is CSAPIDRGRRGYTF. In nucleotides, the CDR3 is TGCAGTGCCCCCATTGACAGGGGGCGGAGGGGCTACACCTTC.

In the case of this clonotype: This may stem from a read error, because a much larger clone lies one nucleotide away. This chain links TRBV7-8 with TRBJ2-7; D might be TRBD1 or TRBD2, each matching 5 bases. The V gene lost 2 bases and the J gene lost 0 bases, with 14 bases spanning the gap. The CDR3 is 16 residues long. The V gene's germline CDR1 is SGHVS and CDR2 FQNEAQ. The CDR3 spells CASSLILGDHSYEQYF. CDR3 bases: TGTGCCAGCAGCTTAATTCTTGGGGACCACTCCTACGAGCAGTACTTC.

This clonotype occurred a few times. This chain joins TRBV12-3 or TRBV12-4 and TRBJ2-7; D is perhaps TRBD1 or TRBD2 (5 bases each). The CDR3 has 15 amino acids. V lost 1 base and J lost 5, with 15 bases in between. For the CDR3, the DNA is TGTGCCAGCAGTTTAGTGGGGCCGGGAATCCACGAGCAGTACTTC. Translation gives CASSLVGPGIHEQYF.

This clonotype was recorded a few times. This chain joins TRBV10-3 and TRBJ2-7, with D unclear. Between the trimmed V and J ends, which lost 3 bases and 4 bases, there was a span of 7 bases. CDR1 is ENHRY, CDR2 SYGVKD, per germline. The CDR3 spans 12 residues. CDR3 sequence (DNA): TGTGCCATCAGTGACCATTCATACGAGCAGTACTTC. Protein product: CAISDHSYEQYF.

This clonotype was observed at least ten times. V gene TRBV5-1 combines with J gene TRBJ2-7; possibly TRBD1 or TRBD2 for D (5 bases each). V lost 8 bases and J lost 2, with 11 bases in between. Germline assignment: CDR1 SGHRS and CDR2 YFSETQ. The CDR3 contains 12 residues. DNA of the CDR3: TGCGCCAGTGGGAAGGGACCCTACGAGCAGTACTTC. Residues: CASGKGPYEQYF.

This clonotype was seen repeatedly, ten times or more. The CDR3 DNA reads TGTGCCAGCAGTCCCTCCCCACTAGCGGGAGGCTACGAGCAGTACTTC. This gives the protein CASSPSPLAGGYEQYF. V gene TRBV27 combines with J gene TRBJ2-7, with TRBD2 matching over 12 bases. V gave up 5 bases and J gave up 3 bases; unmatched junction bases: 8. Per the germline V gene, CDR1 is MNHEY and CDR2 is SMNVEV (reference sequence). This CDR3 is 16 amino acids long.

This clonotype was seen repeatedly, ten times or more. The gene calls are TRBV12-3 or TRBV12-4 and TRBJ2-7; D unclear. CDR3 length: 13 amino acids. The ends were cut back, 4 bases at V and 4 bases at J, with 11 bases in the middle. The CDR3 spells CASSSVLNYEQYF. For the CDR3, the DNA is TGTGCCAGCAGTTCCGTTCTCAATTACGAGCAGTACTTC.

This chain joins TRBV7-9 and TRBJ1-2; D perhaps matches TRBD1 (5 bases). V shed 5 bases and J shed 5 bases, with 9 bases lying between them. The germline V gene has CDR1 SEHNR and CDR2 FQNEAQ (reference sequence). This CDR3 contains 12 residues. CDR3: CASSAKGYGYTF. In DNA form, the CDR3 reads TGTGCCAGCAGCGCGAAGGGGTATGGCTACACCTTC.

In its sample, this clonotype was seen many times. This chain links TRBV7-6 with TRBJ2-3; a possible D gene is TRBD1 (6 bases). The V end lost 1 base, the J end lost 4 bases, and 12 bases lay between the germline ends. Germline V gene sequence: CDR1 SGHVS, CDR2 FNYEAQ. This CDR3 region has 15 residues. The CDR3 here is CASSLVGGSSDTQYF. CDR3 in DNA: TGTGCCAGCAGCTTAGTAGGGGGTTCCTCAGATACGCAGTATTTT.

Concerning this clonotype: A much larger clone lies a single base off, so this may be a read error. The chain is built from TRBV3-1 and TRBJ2-7, with 9 bases that match TRBD1. Looked up from germline, CDR1 is LGHDT and CDR2 is YNNKEL (reference sequence). Trimming cost V 1 base and J 8 bases; bases outside gene matches: 9. This CDR3 region has 15 residues. CDR3 bases: TGTGCCAGCAGCCAAGTTATGGGACAGGGTTACAAGCAGTACTTC. Amino acids: CASSQVMGQGYKQYF.

The chain employs TRBV24-1 and TRBJ1-6; no definite D call. Deletions cut 4 bases from V and 0 bases from J, with 15 bases between. This CDR3 contains 18 residues. Germline assignment: CDR1 KGHDR and CDR2 SFDVKD. The CDR3: CATSDWTALSSYNSPLHF. For the CDR3, the DNA is TGTGCCACCAGTGACTGGACGGCCCTGAGCTCCTATAATTCACCCCTCCACTTT.